In this sample, the clone carrying this T cell receptor (beta chain) turned up a few times. This specimen comes from a study of T cell repertoires in cytomegalovirus infection. From the reads, TCRdb called clonotypes with MiXCR, one entry per CDR3 protein. The sample has nearly 550,000 distinct CDR3 sequences, about 15% seen once; the top ten hold roughly 25%. V was shortened by 2 bases and J by 2 bases, with 10 bases between the two germline ends. The germline V gene encodes CDR1 MNHNY and CDR2 SVGAGI (reference sequence). CDR3 length: 15 amino acids. V usage is TRBV6-6 and J usage is TRBJ1-5, with D perhaps TRBD1 (5 bases). The clonotype was recovered from a human donor in good health (CMV status not recorded). Some clones in this sample may be carry-over from other donors' samples. Sequenced sample: CD8+ T cells from PBMCs. CDR3 loop: CASSYAGWGNQPQHF. CDR3 nucleotides: TGTGCCAGCAGTTACGCAGGGTGGGGCAATCAGCCCCAGCATTTT.